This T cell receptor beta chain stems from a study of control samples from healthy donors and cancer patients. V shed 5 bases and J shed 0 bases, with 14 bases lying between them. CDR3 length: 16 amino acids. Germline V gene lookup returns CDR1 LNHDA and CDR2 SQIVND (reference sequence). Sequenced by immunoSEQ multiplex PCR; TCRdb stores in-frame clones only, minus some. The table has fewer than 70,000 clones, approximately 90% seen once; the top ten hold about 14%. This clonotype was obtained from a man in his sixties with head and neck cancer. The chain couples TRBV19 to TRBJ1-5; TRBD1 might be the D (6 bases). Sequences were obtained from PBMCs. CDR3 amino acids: CASSQRGYYSNQPQHF. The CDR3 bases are TGTGCCAGTAGTCAGAGGGGGTATTATAGCAATCAGCCCCAGCATTTT.